This TCR beta chain is drawn from a study of cytomegalovirus exposure and HLA in healthy donors. General study results and limits: When analyzed later, the rates of TCR association showed variation by HLA locus, with DRB1 the most and HLA-C the fewest. Previous analysis showed most TCR beta V segments were productive about 90% or about 30% of the time. In vitro work confirmed that a few CMV-associated chains recognize CMV antigens.

In the PCR, 60 Vbeta and 13 Jbeta primers were used. Assay: immunoSEQ multiplex PCR; the TCRdb copy retains only in-frame clones and omits some. The table includes approximately 160,000 clones, 80% detected once. Losses at the gene ends were 3 bases for V and 4 bases for J; bases not matched to a gene: 4. Germline loops: CDR1 SGHAT, CDR2 FQNNGV. CDR3 size: 15 residues. Remarks on this clone: Its antigen is still unknown.

The sequencing sample was made of PBMCs. This receptor was taken from a woman between 45 and 60 years old in good health and CMV-seropositive. This sequence joins TRBV11-2 and TRBJ2-3; TRBD2 aligns across 10 bases. CDR3 in amino acids: CASSFRAGGADTQYF. CDR3 sequence (DNA): TGTGCCAGCAGCTTTCGAGCGGGGGGGGCAGATACGCAGTATTTT.